A single T cell receptor (beta chain) is shown here with its context. Antigen: not known. The entry originates in a study of beta chain features in type 1 diabetes. There are 16 residues in the CDR3. V lost 5 bases, J lost 5 bases, and 14 bases stayed unmatched. Germline CDR1 SGHDT, CDR2 YYEEEE. The study's findings and limits: Patients showed naive, central memory and Treg TCRB repertoires that appeared more similar than those of healthy donors. There was a moderate but significant shortening of TCRB CDR3s in all four CD4+ subsets of Type 1 diabetes patients.

Isolated RNA was reverse transcribed in full, so expressed TCRB transcripts were sequenced. Here immunoSEQ multiplex PCR was the method, and the copy in TCRdb shows in-frame clones only, minus some. The table shows over 120,000 clones, with 9% to 9.5% occurring only once. A single heparinised blood sample, averaging about 120 mL, was obtained per donor. This receptor was taken from a man aged 18 to 30 in good health. V usage is TRBV5-6 and J usage is TRBJ2-7; TRBD1 matches at 9 bases. The sequenced sample consisted of central memory CD4+ T cells from blood. The CDR3 coding sequence is TGTGCCAGCAGACCAAGAATGACAGGGGGGACCGACGAGCAGTACTTC. Protein product: CASRPRMTGGTDEQYF.